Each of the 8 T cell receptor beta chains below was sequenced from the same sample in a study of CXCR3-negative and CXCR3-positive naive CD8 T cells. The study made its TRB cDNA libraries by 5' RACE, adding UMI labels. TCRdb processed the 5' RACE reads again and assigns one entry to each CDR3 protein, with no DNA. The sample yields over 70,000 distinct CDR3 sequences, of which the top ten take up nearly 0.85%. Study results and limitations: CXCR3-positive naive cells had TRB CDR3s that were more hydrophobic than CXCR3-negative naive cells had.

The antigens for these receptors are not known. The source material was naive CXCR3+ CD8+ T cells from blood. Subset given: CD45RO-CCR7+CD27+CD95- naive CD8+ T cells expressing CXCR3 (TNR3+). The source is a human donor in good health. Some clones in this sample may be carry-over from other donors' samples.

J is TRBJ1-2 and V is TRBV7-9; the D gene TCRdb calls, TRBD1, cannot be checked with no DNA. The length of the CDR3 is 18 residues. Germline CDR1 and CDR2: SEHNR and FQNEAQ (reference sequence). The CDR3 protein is CASSSSWDRIPADYGYTF.

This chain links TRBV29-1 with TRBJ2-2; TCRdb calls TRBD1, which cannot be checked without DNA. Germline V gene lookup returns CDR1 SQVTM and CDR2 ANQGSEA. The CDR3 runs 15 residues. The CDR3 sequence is CSVEIVTGVGGELFF.

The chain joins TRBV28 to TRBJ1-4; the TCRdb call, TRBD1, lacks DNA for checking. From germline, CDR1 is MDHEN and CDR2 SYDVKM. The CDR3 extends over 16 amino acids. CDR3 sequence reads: CASSYPNDRGDEKLFF. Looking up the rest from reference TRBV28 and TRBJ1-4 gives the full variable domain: DVKVTQSSRYLVKRTGEKVFLECVQDMDHENMFWYRQDPGLGLRLIYFSYDVKMKEKGDIPEGYSVSREKKERFSLILESASTNQTSMYLCASSYPNDRGDEKLFFGSGTQLSVL.

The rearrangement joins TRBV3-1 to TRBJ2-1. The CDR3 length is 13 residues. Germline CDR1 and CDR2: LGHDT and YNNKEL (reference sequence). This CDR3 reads CASSRAANNEQFF.

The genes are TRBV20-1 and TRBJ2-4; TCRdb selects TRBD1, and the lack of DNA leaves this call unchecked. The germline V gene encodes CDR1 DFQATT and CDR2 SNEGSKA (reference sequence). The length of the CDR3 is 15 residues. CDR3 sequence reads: CSARDDSGAKNIQYF.

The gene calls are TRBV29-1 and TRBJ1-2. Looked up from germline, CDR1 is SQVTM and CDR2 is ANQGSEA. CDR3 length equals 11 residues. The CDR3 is CSVVGSYGYTF.

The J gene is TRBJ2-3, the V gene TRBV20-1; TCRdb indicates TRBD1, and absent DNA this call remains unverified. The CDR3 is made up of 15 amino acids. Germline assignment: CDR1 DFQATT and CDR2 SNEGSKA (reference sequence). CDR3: CSAPGGARHADTQYF.

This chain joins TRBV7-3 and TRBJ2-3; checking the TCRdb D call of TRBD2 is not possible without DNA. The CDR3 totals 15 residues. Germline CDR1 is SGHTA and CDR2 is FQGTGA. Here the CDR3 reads CASSTSGSRTDTQYF.